These T cell receptor beta chains were read from a single sample in a study of blood T cells in healthy people across ages. MiXCR, run by TCRdb on the 5' RACE reads, gives a single entry per CDR3 protein. Found here are about 1,500,000 distinct CDR3 sequences, about 30% of them singletons; the top ten hold around 7.7%. Sequencing was performed on blood. The receptors derive from a woman aged 25-40 years in good health. Each CDR3 is given with its conserved first and last residue. The D gene is left open where the match is weak. Expanded clones get a size class; other rows say once, few or many, or leave the size out.

TRBV9	TRBJ2-7	NA	NA	TGTGCCAGCAGCGTAGGATCAGAATTTAGCGACGAGCAGTACTTC	CASSVGSEFSDEQYF
TRBV7-2	TRBJ2-3	many	NA	TGTGCCAGCAGCTTGAGGTGGGGCACAGATACGCAGTATTTT	CASSLRWGTDTQYF
TRBV15	TRBJ1-2	NA	NA	TGTGCCACCAGCAGAGATCTGGACTATGGCTACACCTTC	CATSRDLDYGYTF
TRBV3-1	TRBJ1-6	few	NA	TGTGCCAGCAGCCAGGACAGAACTAATTCACCCCTCCACTTT	CASSQDRTNSPLHF
TRBV4-3	TRBJ2-7	NA	NA	TGCGTCAGCAGCCAAGAGGTTGAGGGACGCGAGCAGTACTTC	CVSSQEVEGREQYF
TRBV6-5	TRBJ2-7	medium-sized	TRBD2	TGTGCCAGCAGTCAGCGGGAGGACCTCTCCTACGAGCAGTACTTC	CASSQREDLSYEQYF
TRBV20-1	TRBJ1-4	NA	TRBD1	TGCAGTGCTCCCCCCGGGACAGGGGTTGAAAAACTGTTTTTT	CSAPPGTGVEKLFF
TRBV13	TRBJ1-1	few	NA	TGTGCCAGCAGCTTAGGACAAAACACTGAAGCTTCCTTT	CASSLGQNTEASF
TRBV5-4	TRBJ2-1	few	TRBD1	TGTGCCAGCAGCTTCCAGGGGGCTTGGAATGAGCAGTTCTTC	CASSFQGAWNEQFF
TRBV5-5	TRBJ2-7	NA	TRBD2	TGTGCCAGCAGCTTGGATCGAGCGGGGAGCGTCTACGAGCAGTACTTC	CASSLDRAGSVYEQYF
TRBV5-5	TRBJ1-1	NA	NA	TGTGCCAGCAGCCTGCAAACAGCGGACACTGAAGCTTTCTTT	CASSLQTADTEAFF
TRBV7-9	TRBJ2-3	NA	NA	TGTGCCAGCAGCTTTAGACTTTTCACAGATACGCAGTATTTT	CASSFRLFTDTQYF
TRBV7-3	TRBJ2-7	many	NA	TGTGCCAGCAGCTTCTATTGGCTGGGAGTCCACGAGCAGTACTTC	CASSFYWLGVHEQYF
TRBV9	TRBJ2-5	few	NA	TGTGCCAGCAGCACCCGACTACGAGGGGAGACCCAGTACTTC	CASSTRLRGETQYF
TRBV7-2	TRBJ2-5	many	NA	TGTGCCAGCAGCGCTATTAAAGAGACCCAGTACTTC	CASSAIKETQYF
TRBV9	TRBJ1-6	many	NA	TGTGCCAGCAGCGTAGAGGGAGGTGCCCTTAATTCACCCCTCCACTTT	CASSVEGGALNSPLHF
TRBV4-3	TRBJ2-3	few	TRBD2	TGCGCCAGCAGCCAAAGGAGGTTGAGCGGGAGGGCCCCAGATACGCAGTATTTT	CASSQRRLSGRAPDTQYF
TRBV5-1	TRBJ2-3	NA	NA	TGCGCCAGCAGCTTGGCCCCCCCGGGGGCGGCTAGCACAGATACGCAGTATTTT	CASSLAPPGAASTDTQYF
TRBV29-1	TRBJ2-7	few	NA	TGCAGCGCAACCCTCGGCGGCTACGAGCAGTACTTC	CSATLGGYEQYF
TRBV6-2/TRBV6-3	TRBJ2-5	few	NA	TGTGCCAGCAGTTACTCGGAGGGTTCCAAGGCCCAGTACTTC	CASSYSEGSKAQYF
TRBV10-2	TRBJ2-1	few	NA	TGCGCCAGCAGTGAAGAGGTGGTGGGAGTGGGGAATGAGCAGTTCTTC	CASSEEVVGVGNEQFF
TRBV29-1	TRBJ2-7	many	NA	TGCAGCGTACACGGACGGTCTGGAGAGCAGTACTTC	CSVHGRSGEQYF
TRBV2	TRBJ2-7	NA	TRBD2	TGTGCCAGCAGTGAGGGACTAGCGGGGTTAAACGAGCAGTACTTC	CASSEGLAGLNEQYF
TRBV15	TRBJ1-3	NA	NA	TGTGCCACCAGCAGAGATAAATTTGGAGGAAACACCATATATTTT	CATSRDKFGGNTIYF
TRBV10-2	TRBJ2-3	NA	TRBD2	TGCGCCAGCAGTCAGCGGGACGGCCTAGGTACGCAGTATTTT	CASSQRDGLGTQYF
TRBV12-3/TRBV12-4	TRBJ2-5	NA	NA	TGTTCCAGCAGTTTAGATCGAGAGACCCAGTACTTC	CSSSLDRETQYF
TRBV4-1	TRBJ1-5	few	NA	TGCGCCAGCAGCCTTTACTGGGGGAGCAATAGCAATCAGCCCCAGCATTTT	CASSLYWGSNSNQPQHF
TRBV6-1	TRBJ1-1	NA	NA	TGTGCCAGCAGGGACAGTGGGACGGGTACTAATGAAGCTTTCTTT	CASRDSGTGTNEAFF
TRBV7-2	TRBJ2-2	NA	NA	TGTGCCAGCAGCCCCTGTACTAGTGCCCAATCCGGGGAGCTGTTTTTT	CASSPCTSAQSGELFF
TRBV7-3	TRBJ2-3	NA	TRBD2	TGTGCCAGCAGCTTAAGTGTTGGGACTAGCGGTACCACAGATACGCAGTATTTT	CASSLSVGTSGTTDTQYF
TRBV7-2	TRBJ2-6	many	NA	TGTGCCAGCAGCTTATCGAGGGGGGCCAACGTCCTGACTTTC	CASSLSRGANVLTF
TRBV6-2/TRBV6-3	TRBJ2-7	NA	NA	TGTGCCAGCAGTTCGCGAGGAGCGTACTCCTACGAGCAGTACTTC	CASSSRGAYSYEQYF
TRBV3-1	TRBJ2-1	NA	NA	TGTGCCAGCAGCCAAGTGTCCTACTACGAGCAGTTCTTC	CASSQVSYYEQFF
TRBV20-1	TRBJ2-5	once	NA	TGCAGTGCTAGAGATCGTGAGACACAGCAGTACTTC	CSARDRETQQYF
TRBV12-3/TRBV12-4	TRBJ2-1	NA	TRBD2	TGTGCCAGCACCCAAGGGGTAGCGGGATCGGTCTTC	CASTQGVAGSVF
TRBV18	TRBJ2-5	few	NA	TGTGCCGGCTCAGCCCGGACGGACCAAGAGACCCAGTACTTC	CAGSARTDQETQYF
TRBV21-1	TRBJ2-5	NA	NA	TGTGCCAGCAGCAAAACCGTTAAAGGGGAGGGTCGACAAGAGACCCAGTACTTC	CASSKTVKGEGRQETQYF
TRBV18	TRBJ2-7	many	TRBD1	TGTGCCAGCTCACGGGACAGATCAACCGGCTACGAGCAGTACTTC	CASSRDRSTGYEQYF
TRBV10-3	TRBJ2-3	NA	NA	TGTGCCATCAGTCCGACCGGTGACACAGATACGCAGTATTTT	CAISPTGDTDTQYF
TRBV20-1	TRBJ1-5	few	NA	TGCAGTGCTGCACAGGGCGATGGGTCCAATCAGCCCCAGCATTTT	CSAAQGDGSNQPQHF
TRBV7-2	TRBJ1-1	few	TRBD1	TGTGCCAGCAGCTTCCGGGACAGGGATGGGGCTGAAGCTTTCTTT	CASSFRDRDGAEAFF
TRBV20-1	TRBJ1-4	few	NA	TGCAGTGCCATCACTGAAGGTGGAGAAGATGAAAAACTGTTTTTT	CSAITEGGEDEKLFF
TRBV7-2	TRBJ2-4	once	TRBD1	TGTGCCAGCAGCTCCCTGCCCCAGGGGGCGAGGGAGCAGTACTTC	CASSSLPQGAREQYF
TRBV28	TRBJ2-3	NA	NA	TGTGCCAGCACCCTCTTGATCACAGATACGCAGTATTTT	CASTLLITDTQYF
TRBV7-8	TRBJ2-6	NA	NA	TGTGCCAGCAGCTTCCCCCCCGGGGCCAACGTCCTGACTTTC	CASSFPPGANVLTF
TRBV14	TRBJ2-5	once	NA	TGTGCCAGCAGCCAAGATCGGGGGTTGGGAGAGGCCCAGTACTTC	CASSQDRGLGEAQYF
TRBV20-1	TRBJ2-7	NA	NA	TGCAGTGCTCCCGGGACTGTTGTCTACGAGCAGTACTTC	CSAPGTVVYEQYF
TRBV6-5	TRBJ2-7	many	TRBD1	TGTGCCAGCAGCAGGGACAGTACCTACGAGCAGTACTTC	CASSRDSTYEQYF
TRBV5-1	TRBJ2-6	few	NA	TGCGCCAGCAGCCAGACGGCCGGGGCCAACGTCCCGACTTTC	CASSQTAGANVPTF
TRBV5-1	TRBJ1-4	few	NA	TGCGTCAGCAGCTTGGATACAGCGGAAAAACTGTTTTTT	CVSSLDTAEKLFF
TRBV10-2	TRBJ1-5	NA	NA	TGCGCCAGCCAAGTGTGGGGGGCGAATCAGCCCCAGCATTTT	CASQVWGANQPQHF
TRBV5-6	TRBJ2-5	NA	NA	TGTGCCAGCAGCCTGAGAACGGCTGGGAAGACCCAGTACTTC	CASSLRTAGKTQYF
TRBV30	TRBJ1-1	NA	NA	TGTGCCTGGTGGACTTTGAACACTGAAGCTTTCTTT	CAWWTLNTEAFF
TRBV29-1	TRBJ2-1	few	TRBD2	TGCAGCGTCTATGGACTAGCGGCTGAGCAGTTCTTC	CSVYGLAAEQFF
TRBV11-2	TRBJ2-1	NA	NA	TGTGCCAGCAGCTTCCATCTAGGGACCTACGATGAGCAGTTCTTC	CASSFHLGTYDEQFF
TRBV6-2/TRBV6-3	TRBJ2-6	few	NA	TGTGCCAGCAGTGACAGGAGTGGAGGGGCCAACGTCCTGACTTTC	CASSDRSGGANVLTF
TRBV5-5	TRBJ2-7	few	NA	TGTGCCAGCGGGCCGGGGTACGAGCAGTACTTC	CASGPGYEQYF
TRBV20-1	TRBJ1-5	few	NA	TGCAGTGCTAGAGATTTGGGGGGCGTGCAGCCCCAGCATTTT	CSARDLGGVQPQHF
TRBV9	TRBJ2-3	many	TRBD2	TGTGCCAGCAGCGGACCCGGGACTAGCGGGAGAGATACGCAGTATTTT	CASSGPGTSGRDTQYF
TRBV6-2/TRBV6-3	TRBJ1-1	few	NA	TGTGCCAGCAGTTACGCTATACGACGGGGGAACACTGAAGCTTTCTTT	CASSYAIRRGNTEAFF